This is a list of T cell receptor beta chains from one sample in a study of cytomegalovirus exposure and HLA in healthy donors. The repertoire was sequenced with immunoSEQ multiplex PCR; TCRdb's copy has only in-frame clones and lacks some. The repertoire holds 55,000 to 80,000 clones, with 85% to 95% as singletons. The sample taken for sequencing was PBMCs. The origin of the receptors is a man between 18 and 35 years old in good health and CMV-seronegative. Each CDR3 is given with its conserved first and last residue. The order of the fields is J gene, V gene, CDR3 protein.

J gene: TRBJ1-1; V gene: TRBV5-1; CDR3 protein: CASSSGTGHTEAFF
J gene: TRBJ2-1; V gene: TRBV18; CDR3 protein: CASSLWGGTYNEQFF
J gene: TRBJ2-7; V gene: TRBV13; CDR3 protein: CASSNPGTGDYEQYF
J gene: TRBJ1-1; V gene: TRBV5-1; CDR3 protein: CASSFGQGKNTEAFF
J gene: TRBJ1-1; V gene: TRBV4-1; CDR3 protein: CASSQGWSQLNTEAFF
J gene: TRBJ1-1; V gene: TRBV27; CDR3 protein: CASSALSIMNTEAFF
J gene: TRBJ2-2; V gene: TRBV27; CDR3 protein: CASQQGSKNTGELFF
J gene: TRBJ2-1; V gene: TRBV7-9; CDR3 protein: CASSFSGSYNEQFF
J gene: TRBJ2-2; V gene: TRBV5-6; CDR3 protein: CASSSRTGYNGELFF
J gene: TRBJ1-1; V gene: TRBV27; CDR3 protein: CASNTGPAGTEAFF
J gene: TRBJ2-1; V gene: TRBV6-1; CDR3 protein: CASSGTRTFPNEQFF
J gene: TRBJ1-2; V gene: TRBV5-4; CDR3 protein: CASSLDWGLGYTF
J gene: TRBJ1-1; V gene: TRBV4-1; CDR3 protein: CASSPQDAGGQNTEAFF
J gene: TRBJ1-1; V gene: TRBV19; CDR3 protein: CAVSRSVNTEAFF
J gene: TRBJ2-3; V gene: TRBV28; CDR3 protein: CASTEAGGTQYF
J gene: TRBJ2-1; V gene: TRBV6-5; CDR3 protein: CASSSLGQGASCEQFF